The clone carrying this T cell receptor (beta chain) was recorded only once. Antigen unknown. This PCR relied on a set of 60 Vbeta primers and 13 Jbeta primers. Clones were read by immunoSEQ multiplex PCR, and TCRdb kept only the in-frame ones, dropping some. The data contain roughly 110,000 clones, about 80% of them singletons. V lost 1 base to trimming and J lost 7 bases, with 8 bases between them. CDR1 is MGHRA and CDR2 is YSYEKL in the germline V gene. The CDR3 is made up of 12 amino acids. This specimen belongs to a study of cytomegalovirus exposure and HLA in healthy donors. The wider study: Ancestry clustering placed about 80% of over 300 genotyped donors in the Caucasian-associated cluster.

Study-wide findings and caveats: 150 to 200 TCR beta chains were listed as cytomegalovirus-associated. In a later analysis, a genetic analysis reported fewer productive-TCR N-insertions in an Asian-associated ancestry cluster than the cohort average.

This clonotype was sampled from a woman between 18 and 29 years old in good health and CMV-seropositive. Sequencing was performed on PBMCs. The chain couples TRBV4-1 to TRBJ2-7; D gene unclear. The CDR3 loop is CASSQASGEQYF. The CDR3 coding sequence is TGCGCCAGCAGCCAAGCCTCCGGGGAGCAGTACTTC.